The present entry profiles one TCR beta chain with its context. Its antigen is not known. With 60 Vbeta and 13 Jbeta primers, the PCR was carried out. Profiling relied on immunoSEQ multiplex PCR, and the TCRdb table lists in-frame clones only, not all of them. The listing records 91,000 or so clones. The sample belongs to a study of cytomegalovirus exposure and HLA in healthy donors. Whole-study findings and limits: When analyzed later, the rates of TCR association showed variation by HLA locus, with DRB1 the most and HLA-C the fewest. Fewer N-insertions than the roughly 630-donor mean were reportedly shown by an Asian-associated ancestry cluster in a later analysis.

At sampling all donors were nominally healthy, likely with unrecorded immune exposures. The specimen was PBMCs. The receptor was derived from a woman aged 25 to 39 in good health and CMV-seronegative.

Here the CDR3 DNA reads TGTGCCAGTAGTTGGACCAGGGAGGAGGGTGAAAAACTGTTTTTT. Encoded protein: CASSWTREEGEKLFF. This chain links TRBV19 with TRBJ1-4, with TRBD1 as a possible D gene (5 bases). The CDR3 length is 15 residues. The germline V gene has CDR1 LNHDA and CDR2 SQIVND (reference sequence). The ends were cut back, 5 bases at V and 7 bases at J, with 17 bases in the middle.